Shown below are 23 T cell receptor beta chains from a single sample sequenced in a study of T cell repertoires in cytomegalovirus infection. One entry per CDR3 protein results from TCRdb running MiXCR on the reads. The sample shows 170,000 or so distinct CDR3 sequences, approximately 15% of them seen only once. Sequencing was carried out using PBMCs. These receptors originate from a human donor in good health (CMV status not recorded). Some clones in this sample may be carry-over from other donors' samples.

This clonotype was detected only a few times. This rearrangement joins TRBV14 to TRBJ2-7, with D perhaps matching TRBD1 (5 bases). The V end lost 5 bases, the J end lost 4 bases, and 12 bases lay between the germline ends. This CDR3 spans 13 amino acids. Germline CDR1 is SGHDN and CDR2 is FVKESK. CDR3 sequence: CASSTRTLYEQYF. CDR3 nucleotide sequence: TGTGCCAGCAGCACCCGGACACTTTACGAGCAGTACTTC.

V and J are TRBV28 and TRBJ2-3, with D perhaps TRBD1 (5 bases). Germline V gives CDR1 MDHEN, CDR2 SYDVKM. Trimming shortened V by 6 bases and J by 4 bases, and 11 bases separated the two germline ends. This CDR3 spans 13 amino acids. The CDR3 DNA sequence: TGTGCCAGCAGGCCGACAGTATCAGATACGCAGTATTTT. Its protein product is CASRPTVSDTQYF.

The J gene is TRBJ2-4, the V gene TRBV3-1; TRBD1 is a possible D gene (6 bases). The CDR3 length is 20 residues. Trimming took 4 bases from V and 3 from J, leaving 28 bases between them. The germline CDR1 and CDR2 sequences are LGHDT and YNNKEL (reference sequence). CDR3 in amino acids: CASSPRPDSTSNPIKNIQYF. CDR3 nucleotide sequence: TGTGCCAGCAGCCCACGCCCGGACAGTACCAGTAACCCCATCAAAAACATTCAGTACTTC.

This chain uses TRBV28 with TRBJ1-1; D is undetermined. The V and J ends lost 5 bases and 4 bases respectively, with 14 bases between them. Germline V gene data show CDR1 as MDHEN and CDR2 as SYDVKM. The CDR3 contains 14 residues. The CDR3: CASSPGPGSTEAFF. In nucleotides, the CDR3 is TGTGCCAGCAGTCCGGGCCCTGGGAGCACTGAAGCTTTCTTT.

The V gene is TRBV5-4, the J gene TRBJ2-1, with D possibly matching TRBD2 (5 bases). Germline-derived CDR1 and CDR2 are SGHNT and YYREEE (reference sequence). There are 13 residues in the CDR3. Trimming shortened V by 4 bases and J by 7 bases, and 12 bases separated the two germline ends. The CDR3 region has the DNA TGTGCCAGCAGCCCCGGACTGGGGAATGAGCAGTTCTTC. Encoded protein: CASSPGLGNEQFF. Using reference TRBV5-4 and TRBJ2-1 for the parts outside the CDR3, the full variable domain is ETGVTQSPTHLIKTRGQQVTLRCSSQSGHNTVSWYQQALGQGPQFIFQYYREEENGRGNFPPRFSGLQFPNYSSELNVNALELDDSALYLCASSPGLGNEQFFGPGTRLTVL.

A few counts support this clonotype. This chain joins TRBV6-1 and TRBJ1-1, with D possibly matching TRBD1 (5 bases). CDR1 is MNHNS, CDR2 SASEGT, per germline. V gave up 6 bases and J gave up 4 bases, with 12 bases separating them. The CDR3 is 13 amino acids. The CDR3, as DNA: TGTGCCAGCAGACGCCCCGGGGGCACTGAAGCTTTCTTT. This gives the protein CASRRPGGTEAFF.

This clonotype was found many times. The chain has TRBV7-8 and TRBJ2-3; 10 nucleotides align to TRBD2. The CDR3 has 16 residues. Germline lookup yields CDR1 SGHVS and CDR2 FQNEAQ. V lost 1 base, J lost 6 bases, and 7 bases stayed unmatched. In nucleotides, the CDR3 is TGTGCCAGCAGCTTAGAGGTAGCGGGAGGACTCGATACGCAGTATTTT. Amino acids: CASSLEVAGGLDTQYF. The full variable domain, in which reference TRBV7-8 and TRBJ2-3 provide the parts outside the CDR3, is GAGVSQSPRYKVAKRGQDVALRCDPISGHVSLFWYQQALGQGPEFLTYFQNEAQLDKSGLPSDRFFAERPEGSVSTLKIQRTQQEDSAVYLCASSLEVAGGLDTQYFGPGTRLTVL.

This clonotype was seen ten or more times. The V and J genes are TRBV7-2 and TRBJ1-1; D gene uncertain. CDR1 SGHTA and CDR2 FQGNSA come from the germline V gene. CDR3 length: 15 amino acids. Between the trimmed V and J ends, which lost 1 base and 4 bases, there was a span of 13 bases. In DNA form, the CDR3 reads TGTGCCAGCAGCTTAGTGGCAGGCTGGGGCACTGAAGCTTTCTTT. Translation gives CASSLVAGWGTEAFF.

The rearrangement uses TRBV2 and TRBJ2-7, with D tentatively TRBD1 (6 bases). CDR1 and CDR2 from the germline V gene are SNHLY and FYNNEI. The V gene lost 5 bases and the J gene lost 2 bases, with 10 bases spanning the gap. CDR3 length equals 13 residues. The CDR3 coding sequence is TGTGCCAGCAGTCGGACAGAGACCTACGAGCAGTACTTC. Translated, it gives CASSRTETYEQYF. Full variable domain (rest looked up from reference TRBV2 and TRBJ2-7): EPEVTQTPSHQVTQMGQEVILRCVPISNHLYFYWYRQILGQKVEFLVSFYNNEISEKSEIFDDQFSVERPDGSNFTLKIRSTKLEDSAMYFCASSRTETYEQYFGPGTRLTVT.

This clonotype was detected ten times or more. The gene calls are TRBV7-2 and TRBJ1-5; no reliable D call. Germline CDR1 is SGHTA and CDR2 is FQGNSA. This CDR3 is built from 14 residues. Trimming pared 1 base from V and 4 bases from J, leaving 8 bases between. CDR3 in amino acids: CASSLGTVNQPQHF. In DNA, the CDR3 is TGTGCCAGCAGCTTAGGGACTGTTAATCAGCCCCAGCATTTT.

Comments on this clonotype: A much larger clone differs by one base, so this may be a read error. This sequence joins TRBV28 and TRBJ2-5, with 9 bases identical to TRBD1. The CDR3 runs 15 residues. Germline-derived CDR1 and CDR2 are MDHEN and SYDVKM. The CDR3 sequence: CPSSVGTGKKETQYF. Here the CDR3 DNA reads TGTCCCAGCAGCGTAGGGACAGGGAAAAAAGAGACCCAGTACTTC.

The chain recombines TRBV11-1 with TRBJ2-2; D ambiguous. Trimming stripped 2 bases from V and 1 base from J, with 5 bases between. CDR1 SGHAT and CDR2 FQDESV come from the germline V gene (reference sequence). The CDR3 runs to 14 residues. The CDR3 sequence: CASSLTQNTGELFF. The CDR3 DNA reads as TGTGCCAGCAGCTTAACACAGAACACCGGGGAGCTGTTTTTT.

This clonotype was seen ten or more times. V gene TRBV7-9 combines with J gene TRBJ2-1; D not resolved. This CDR3 has 13 amino acids. The germline V gene encodes CDR1 SEHNR and CDR2 FQNEAQ (reference sequence). V was cut by 2 bases and J by 5 bases, with 7 bases left in between. CDR3 in amino acids: CASSLPPHNEQFF. CDR3 DNA: TGTGCCAGCAGCTTACCCCCCCACAATGAGCAGTTCTTC.

The chain joins TRBV28 to TRBJ2-5; D is uncertain. The V end was cut by 7 bases, the J end by 2 bases, with 8 bases between. The CDR3 has 12 residues. The germline V gene encodes CDR1 MDHEN and CDR2 SYDVKM. CDR3 sequence reads: CASTSGQETQYF. CDR3 nucleotides: TGTGCCAGCACTAGTGGGCAAGAGACCCAGTACTTC.

This clonotype appeared a few times. The rearrangement links TRBV5-1 to TRBJ2-5; 14 bases align to TRBD2. J lost 5 bases, V lost 4 bases, and 1 base had no gene match. Per the germline V gene, CDR1 is SGHRS and CDR2 is YFSETQ. CDR3 length equals 14 residues. This CDR3 is CASSGTSGSETQYF. The CDR3 DNA is TGCGCCAGCAGCGGGACTAGCGGGAGTGAGACCCAGTACTTC.

This clonotype appeared a single time. The chain joins TRBV5-6 to TRBJ2-1; the D gene could be TRBD1 or TRBD2 (5 bases each). The CDR3 has 15 residues. V lost 4 bases and J 4 bases, leaving 15 bases between the germline ends. The germline V gene has CDR1 SGHDT and CDR2 YYEEEE. The DNA of the CDR3 is TGTGCCAGCAGCCCGGGGTCTGGGGGTTACAATGAGCAGTTCTTC. It specifies CASSPGSGGYNEQFF. The whole variable domain, remainder taken from reference TRBV5-6 and TRBJ2-1, is DAGVTQSPTHLIKTRGQQVTLRCSPKSGHDTVSWYQQALGQGPQFIFQYYEEEERQRGNFPDRFSGHQFPNYSSELNVNALLLGDSALYLCASSPGSGGYNEQFFGPGTRLTVL.

The V and J genes are TRBV7-6 and TRBJ1-1; TRBD1 matches 8 bases. The junction had 13 bases not matched to a gene; V was cut back by 7 bases and J by 0 bases. There are 17 residues in the CDR3. Per germline, CDR1 SGHVS and CDR2 FNYEAQ. The CDR3 nucleotides read TGTGCCAGCAACATACGACAGGGGATGACGGTGAACACTGAAGCTTTCTTT. Translated: CASNIRQGMTVNTEAFF.

This clonotype was detected a few times. The chain carries TRBV20-1 and TRBJ2-3; 8 nucleotides line up with TRBD2. The CDR3 is made up of 14 amino acids. J gave up 5 bases and V 3 bases, and 7 bases lay outside the gene matches. Per germline, CDR1 DFQATT and CDR2 SNEGSKA (reference sequence). CDR3 protein: CSARRAGAKDTQYF. CDR3 sequence (DNA): TGCAGTGCTAGGAGAGCGGGAGCGAAAGATACGCAGTATTTT.

This clonotype came up many times. The chain is built from TRBV28 and TRBJ2-5; 11 bases match TRBD1. The CDR3 is made up of 16 amino acids. J was trimmed by 1 base and V by 4 bases; bases with no gene match: 5. Germline V gives CDR1 MDHEN, CDR2 SYDVKM. The CDR3 DNA reads TGTGCCAGCAGTTCCCCCGGGACAGGGGGCCAAGAGACCCAGTACTTC. This encodes CASSSPGTGGQETQYF.

In its sample, this clonotype was seen once. This rearrangement joins TRBV6-5 to TRBJ2-1; a weak D match, TRBD2 (5 bases). The CDR3 runs 13 residues. V shed 3 bases and J shed 3 bases, with 6 bases lying between them. The germline V gene has CDR1 MNHEY and CDR2 SVGAGI. CDR3 sequence: CASSYSVYNEQFF. CDR3 nucleotide sequence: TGTGCCAGCAGTTATAGCGTCTACAATGAGCAGTTCTTC.

The sample holds many counts of this clonotype. CDR3 protein: CASGGQGGHEQYF. Here the CDR3 DNA reads TGTGCTAGTGGGGGACAGGGAGGCCACGAGCAGTACTTC. The V call is TRBV12-5, the J call TRBJ2-7, with 9 bases aligning to TRBD1. The trim removed 6 bases at V and 5 bases at J, leaving 5 bases unmatched. There are 13 residues in the CDR3. The germline V gene encodes CDR1 LGHNT and CDR2 FRNRAP.

As concerns this clonotype: This clone may be a read error of a much larger clone one base away. The DNA for the CDR3 is TGTGCCAGCAGCTCCCACATCCGGACAGGGGCCAATGAGCAGTTCTTC. The encoded protein is CASSSHIRTGANEQFF. The V call is TRBV5-6, the J call TRBJ2-1; TRBD1 matches at 9 bases. V dropped 3 bases and J dropped 6; count of bases not matched to a gene: 10. This CDR3 contains 16 residues. Per germline, CDR1 SGHDT and CDR2 YYEEEE.

There are a few counts of this clonotype. The J gene is TRBJ2-5, the V gene TRBV19; the match to TRBD1 covers 9 bases. Germline lookup yields CDR1 LNHDA and CDR2 SQIVND (reference sequence). Germline trimming cut 6 bases from V and 5 bases from J; bases unmatched to any gene: 7. This CDR3 spans 14 amino acids. CDR3 nucleotide sequence: TGTGCCAGTAGATCAGGGACAGGGCACGAGACCCAGTACTTC. Its protein is CASRSGTGHETQYF. The whole variable domain, filled in from reference TRBV19 and TRBJ2-5, reads DGGITQSPKYLFRKEGQNVTLSCEQNLNHDAMYWYRQDPGQGLRLIYYSQIVNDFQKGDIAEGYSVSREKKESFPLTVTSAQKNPTAFYLCASRSGTGHETQYFGPGTRLLVL.